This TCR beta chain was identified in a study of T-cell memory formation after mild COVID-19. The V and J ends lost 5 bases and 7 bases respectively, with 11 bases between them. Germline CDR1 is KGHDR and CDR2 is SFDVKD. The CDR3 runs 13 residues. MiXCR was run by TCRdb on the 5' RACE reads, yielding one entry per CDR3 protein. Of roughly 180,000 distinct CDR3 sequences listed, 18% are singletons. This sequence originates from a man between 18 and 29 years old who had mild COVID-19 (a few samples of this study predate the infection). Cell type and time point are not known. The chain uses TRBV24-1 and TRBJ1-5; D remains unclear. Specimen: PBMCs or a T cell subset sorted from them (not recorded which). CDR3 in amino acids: CATSGAPWQPQHF. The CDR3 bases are TGTGCCACCAGTGGGGCGCCCTGGCAGCCCCAGCATTTT.